Below are 4 T cell receptor beta chains sequenced from a single sample in a study of blood T cells in healthy people across ages. The authors ran a second PCR of about 6 to 11 cycles using a sample-barcoded 5' primer and a J-beta primer mix. TCRdb reanalysed the 5' RACE reads using MiXCR and keeps one entry per CDR3 protein. Here the sample spans around 650,000 distinct CDR3 sequences, 32% being singletons. Input material: blood. These receptors were collected from a woman older than 75 in good health.

This clonotype was seen at least ten times. The genes are TRBV3-1 and TRBJ2-1, with D possibly being TRBD1 (6 bases). The CDR3 covers 15 residues. Germline lookup yields CDR1 LGHDT and CDR2 YNNKEL (reference sequence). Between the trimmed V and J ends, which lost 0 bases and 7 bases, there was a span of 13 bases. DNA for the CDR3: TGTGCCAGCAGCCAAGATGATCAAGGGGGAAATGAGCAGTTCTTC. Its translation is CASSQDDQGGNEQFF.

As to this clonotype: This sequence may be a read error, since a much larger clone differs from it by one base. The chain has TRBV7-9 and TRBJ2-5; 8 bases fit TRBD2. Germline loops: CDR1 SEHNR, CDR2 FQNEAQ (reference sequence). The length of the CDR3 is 16 residues. V lost 3 bases to trimming and J lost 11 bases; unmatched junction nucleotides: 17. The CDR3 here is CASSLASASGFNEQYF. The CDR3, as DNA: TGTGCCAGCAGCTTGGCTTCGGCTAGCGGGTTCAATGAGCAGTACTTC.

This clonotype was observed at least ten times. The chain is built from TRBV5-1 and TRBJ2-5; the match to TRBD1 covers 11 bases. The CDR3 is 16 amino acids. Unmatched junction bases numbered 8, after V lost 2 bases and J lost 5 bases. Germline CDR1 SGHRS, CDR2 YFSETQ. The CDR3 DNA is TGCGCCAGCAGCTTCGAAGGACAGGGGGCACGGGAGACCCAGTACTTC. It yields the protein CASSFEGQGARETQYF.

This clonotype was recorded a few times. V is TRBV6-2 or TRBV6-3 and J is TRBJ1-5; D gene unclear. CDR1 and CDR2 (germline): MNHEY, SVGEGT. The CDR3 has 16 amino acids. Trimming shortened V by 3 bases and J by 0 bases, and 12 bases separated the two germline ends. CDR3 sequence: CASSYQQFYSNQPQHF. In DNA form, the CDR3 reads TGTGCCAGCAGTTATCAACAGTTTTATAGCAATCAGCCCCAGCATTTT.